The next 15 T cell receptor beta chains were all read from a single sample in a study of OX40 agonist ivuxolimab in advanced cancers. Clones were read by immunoSEQ multiplex PCR, and TCRdb kept only the in-frame ones, dropping some. The sample has about 64,000 clones; approximately 85% are singletons. The starting material was CD4+ or CD8+ T cells sorted from blood, obtained in a trial of the OX40 agonist ivuxolimab. The receptors were sampled from an adult with an advanced solid tumor such as melanoma, head and neck, liver or kidney cancer.

The gene calls are TRBV5-1 and TRBJ1-1; D gene ambiguous. Per germline, CDR1 SGHRS and CDR2 YFSETQ. The V gene lost 7 bases and the J gene lost 3 bases, with 7 bases spanning the gap. The length of the CDR3 is 11 residues. In DNA form, the CDR3 reads TGCGCCAGCGCGGAGGACACTGAAGCTTTCTTT. Translation: CASAEDTEAFF.

This chain uses TRBV7-9 with TRBJ2-7, with D uncertain. With 2 bases removed from V and 2 bases from J, the gap between germline ends came to 10 bases. In germline, CDR1 is SEHNR, CDR2 FQNEAQ (reference sequence). The CDR3 covers 14 residues. The CDR3 reads CASSLSDTPYEQYF. For the CDR3, the DNA is TGTGCCAGCAGCTTATCAGACACCCCCTACGAGCAGTACTTC.

This chain uses TRBV5-1 with TRBJ2-2; 8 bases line up with TRBD1. V lost 2 bases, J lost 5 bases, and 2 bases stayed unmatched. The germline CDR1 and CDR2 sequences are SGHRS and YFSETQ. The CDR3 loop spans 14 amino acids. Here the CDR3 reads CASSLRTGTGELFF. The CDR3 nucleotides are TGCGCCAGCAGCTTACGGACAGGGACCGGGGAGCTGTTTTTT.

The chain is built from TRBV10-3 and TRBJ2-1; tentative D call: TRBD1 (6 bases). The germline V and J ends were trimmed by 7 bases and 7 bases, with 20 bases remaining between them. The germline CDR1 and CDR2 sequences are ENHRY and SYGVKD. The length of the CDR3 is 15 residues. The CDR3 loop reads CAITEGVGPENEQFF. The CDR3 bases are TGTGCCATCACCGAGGGGGTGGGACCGGAAAATGAGCAGTTCTTC.

This rearrangement joins TRBV5-6 to TRBJ1-1; D is unclear. The CDR3 spans 13 residues. Germline V lookup: CDR1 SGHDT, CDR2 YYEEEE. The germline V and J ends were trimmed by 0 bases and 8 bases, with 11 bases remaining between them. Written as DNA, the CDR3 is TGTGCCAGCAGCTTGGGAGGACTGATCGAAGCTTTCTTT. Its translation: CASSLGGLIEAFF.

The genes are TRBV27 and TRBJ2-7, with TRBD2 identical over 14 bases. This CDR3 contains 17 residues. Germline assignment: CDR1 MNHEY and CDR2 SMNVEV (reference sequence). Germline trimming cut 5 bases from V and 5 bases from J; bases unmatched to any gene: 11. The CDR3 bases are TGTGCCAGCAGTCCTATGACTAGCGGGAGGGCCAGCGACGAGCAGTACTTC. Its translation is CASSPMTSGRASDEQYF.

This chain joins TRBV5-4 and TRBJ2-3; 11 positions match TRBD1. V trimming: 1 base; J trimming: 5 bases; junction bases outside the gene matches: 3. The germline CDR1 and CDR2 sequences are SGHNT and YYREEE (reference sequence). This CDR3 comprises 15 residues. The CDR3 is CASSLPGTGGDTQYF. The CDR3 nucleotides read TGTGCCAGCAGCTTGCCCGGGACAGGGGGAGATACGCAGTATTTT.

The rearrangement links TRBV6-1 to TRBJ2-5, with 15 bases fitting TRBD2. The germline V gene has CDR1 MNHNS and CDR2 SASEGT. This CDR3 has 19 residues. V trimming: 2 bases; J trimming: 4 bases; junction bases outside the gene matches: 11. CDR3 sequence (DNA): TGTGCCAGCAGTGAAAAGGGGACTAGCGGGGGGCTACTCAGAGAGACCCAGTACTTC. This encodes CASSEKGTSGGLLRETQYF.

This sequence joins TRBV5-1 and TRBJ1-1; a weak D match, TRBD1 (5 bases). Deletions cut 0 bases from V and 8 bases from J, with 14 bases between. The germline gives CDR1 SGHRS, CDR2 YFSETQ. CDR3 length: 14 amino acids. The CDR3 region has the DNA TGCGCCAGCAGCTTGGCCCCACTCGGGGGGGAAGCTTTCTTT. This sequence encodes CASSLAPLGGEAFF.

V and J are TRBV18 and TRBJ2-7; D call uncertain. The CDR3 consists of 15 residues. Trimming left V 3 bases short and J 3 bases short, with 15 bases between. Germline CDR1 KGHSH, CDR2 LQKENI. For the CDR3, the DNA is TGTGCCAGCTCACCCGGATCCGTGGGGAACTACGAGCAGTACTTC. Its protein is CASSPGSVGNYEQYF.

The rearrangement links TRBV29-1 to TRBJ1-2; no definite D call. Trimming removed 7 bases at V and 1 base at J, with 10 bases between. Germline V CDR1 and CDR2: SQVTM, ANQGSEA. The CDR3 loop spans 12 amino acids. The DNA for the CDR3 is TGCAGCGCCGACATCTTTAACTATGGCTACACCTTC. This translates into CSADIFNYGYTF.

The V gene is TRBV15, the J gene TRBJ2-7, with unresolved D. Germline V gene data show CDR1 as LNHNV and CDR2 as YYDKDF (reference sequence). CDR3 length: 14 amino acids. V shed 0 bases and J shed 0 bases, with 6 bases lying between them. The CDR3 DNA follows: TGTGCCACCAGCAGAGACTGGAGCTCCTACGAGCAGTACTTC. It specifies CATSRDWSSYEQYF.

The chain links TRBV2 to TRBJ2-7, with D possibly matching TRBD2 (5 bases). The germline CDR1 and CDR2 sequences are SNHLY and FYNNEI. Trimming stripped 3 bases from V and 1 base from J, with 10 bases between. The CDR3 is made up of 14 amino acids. The CDR3: CASSDSGGSYEQYF. CDR3 DNA sequence: TGTGCCAGCAGTGACAGCGGTGGTTCCTACGAGCAGTACTTC. The full variable domain, its missing parts supplied by reference TRBV2 and TRBJ2-7, is EPEVTQTPSHQVTQMGQEVILRCVPISNHLYFYWYRQILGQKVEFLVSFYNNEISEKSEIFDDQFSVERPDGSNFTLKIRSTKLEDSAMYFCASSDSGGSYEQYFGPGTRLTVT.

The chain combines TRBV5-1 with TRBJ2-7; maybe TRBD2 (6 bases). Between the trimmed V and J ends, which lost 3 bases and 7 bases, there was a span of 17 bases. Looked up from germline, CDR1 is SGHRS and CDR2 is YFSETQ. The CDR3 is made up of 14 amino acids. CDR3 sequence reads: CASSSPRVAGEQYF. In DNA, the CDR3 is TGCGCCAGCAGCTCCCCGCGCGTCGCGGGAGAGCAGTACTTC.

The chain has TRBV5-4 and TRBJ1-1; TRBD1 is a possible D gene (6 bases). Trimming shortened V by 2 bases and J by 8 bases, and 13 bases separated the two germline ends. Germline assignment: CDR1 SGHNT and CDR2 YYREEE (reference sequence). The CDR3 is 13 residues long. DNA for the CDR3: TGTGCCAGCAGCTTACGACAGGAGGGAGAAGCTTTCTTT. Translation gives CASSLRQEGEAFF.